This T cell receptor beta chain was sequenced in a study of monozygotic twins with inflammatory bowel disease. After re-calling the 5' RACE reads, TCRdb lists one entry per CDR3 protein, DNA absent. The sample table sets out over 90,000 distinct CDR3 sequences. The CDR3 consists of 14 residues. Germline V lookup: CDR1 KGHSH, CDR2 LQKENI. The source of this sequence is a human donor with ulcerative colitis or Crohn's disease, or a healthy co-twin of an affected twin (not recorded which). Sample: blood. V is TRBV18 and J is TRBJ2-7; there is no DNA to check the TCRdb D call of TRBD1. CDR3 loop: CASSPWDRSYEQYF.